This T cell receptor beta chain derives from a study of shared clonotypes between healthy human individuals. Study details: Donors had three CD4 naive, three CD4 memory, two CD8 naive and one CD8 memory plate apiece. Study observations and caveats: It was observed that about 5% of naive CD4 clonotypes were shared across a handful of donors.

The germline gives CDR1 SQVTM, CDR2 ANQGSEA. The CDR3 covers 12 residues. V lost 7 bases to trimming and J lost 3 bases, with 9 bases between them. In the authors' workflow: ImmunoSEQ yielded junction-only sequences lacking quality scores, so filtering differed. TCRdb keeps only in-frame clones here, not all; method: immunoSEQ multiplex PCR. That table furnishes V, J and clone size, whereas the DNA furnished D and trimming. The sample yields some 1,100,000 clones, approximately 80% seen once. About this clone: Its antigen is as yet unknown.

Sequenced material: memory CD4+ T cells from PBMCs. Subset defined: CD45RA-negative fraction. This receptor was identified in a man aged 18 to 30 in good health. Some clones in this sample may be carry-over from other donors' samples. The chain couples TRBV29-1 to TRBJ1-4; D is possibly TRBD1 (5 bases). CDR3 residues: CSGQGANEKLFF. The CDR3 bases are TGCAGCGGGCAAGGGGCTAATGAAAAACTGTTTTTT.